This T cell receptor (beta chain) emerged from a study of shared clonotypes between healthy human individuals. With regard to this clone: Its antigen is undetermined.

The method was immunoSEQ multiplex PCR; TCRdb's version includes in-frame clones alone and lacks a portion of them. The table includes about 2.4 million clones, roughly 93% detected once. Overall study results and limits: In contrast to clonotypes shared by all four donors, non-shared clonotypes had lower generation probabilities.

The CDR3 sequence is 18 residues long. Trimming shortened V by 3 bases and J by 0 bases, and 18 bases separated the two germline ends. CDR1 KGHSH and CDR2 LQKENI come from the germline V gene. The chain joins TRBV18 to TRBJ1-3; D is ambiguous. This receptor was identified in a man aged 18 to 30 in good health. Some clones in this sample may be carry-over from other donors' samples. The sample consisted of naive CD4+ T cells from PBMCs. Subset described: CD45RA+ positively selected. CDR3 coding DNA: TGTGCCAGCTCACCTAGAGTCGGCAGTTCAGACTCTGGAAACACCATATATTTT. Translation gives CASSPRVGSSDSGNTIYF.